The subject of this entry is one TCR beta chain. The antigen is undetermined. CD45RO-negative cells were positively selected for CCR7, leaving out terminally differentiated effector memory CD45RA+ cells. This entry is derived from a study of shared clonotypes between healthy human individuals. About the study: Each donor's CD4 naive and CD4 memory cells filled three plates apiece, CD8 naive two, and CD8 memory one.

The CDR3 totals 15 residues. J lost 4 bases, V lost 2 bases, and 3 bases had no gene match. Germline V CDR1 and CDR2: SGDLS, YYNGEE. Assay used: immunoSEQ multiplex PCR; TCRdb lists only in-frame clones, some missing. The sample contains about 1,900,000 clones, approximately 94% of which appear only once. Points from the study as a whole: Among the subsets, naive ones generally showed larger estimated richness than memory ones. For sorted subsets, rarefaction showed incomplete sequencing despite large depth.

The V and J genes are TRBV9 and TRBJ2-2, with TRBD1 matching 9 bases. The sample consisted of naive CD8+ T cells sorted from blood. The clonotype originates from a man aged 18-30 years in good health. The CDR3 spells CASSVGQGPTGELFF. CDR3 sequence (DNA): TGTGCCAGCAGCGTTGGACAGGGGCCCACCGGGGAGCTGTTTTTT.